The next 5 T cell receptor beta chains were all read from a single sample in a study of breast tumors, draining lymph nodes, adjacent tissues. TCRdb reanalysed the multiplex PCR reads using MiXCR and keeps one entry per CDR3 protein. The data hold approximately 88,000 distinct CDR3 sequences, with around 29% observed a single time. The lymph nodes were axillary draining lymph nodes from breast cancer patients. Sequences were obtained from axillary lymph node tissue. These receptors were collected from a female donor with breast cancer. Some clones in this sample may be carry-over from other donors' samples.

This chain connects TRBV6-2 or TRBV6-3 to TRBJ2-2; 11 nucleotides agree with TRBD2. The V gene end was trimmed by 7 bases and the J gene end by 5 bases; junction bases not matched to a gene: 9. The CDR3 is 16 residues long. Germline CDR1 MNHEY, CDR2 SVGEGT. The CDR3 nucleotides are TGTGCCAGCACTCTTAGCGGGAGGGCCGGGACCGGGGAGCTGTTTTTT. It encodes CASTLSGRAGTGELFF.

This clonotype occurred a few times. No conserved phenylalanine or tryptophan ends this CDR3, so it is likely a read error. The DNA is left out, because the CDR3 cannot be placed on it with certainty; the CDR3 is given as TCRdb lists it. V and J are TRBV20-1 and TRBJ2-7. The CDR3 totals 11 residues, both ends included. Germline V gene lookup returns CDR1 DFQATT and CDR2 SNEGSKA (reference sequence). The CDR3: CSAIRGYEQSL.

This clonotype was observed many times. The CDR3 coding sequence is TGTGCCAGCAGCTTACTAGGGACAGCGGCAACTAATGAAAAACTGTTTTTT. Amino acids: CASSLLGTAATNEKLFF. This chain joins TRBV7-6 and TRBJ1-4, with 7 bases lining up with TRBD1. Losses at the gene ends were 2 bases for V and 0 bases for J; bases not matched to a gene: 6. This CDR3 region has 17 residues. Germline lookup yields CDR1 SGHVS and CDR2 FNYEAQ.

On this clonotype itself: This likely comes from a read error, as the CDR3 has no conserved phenylalanine or tryptophan at its end. The V gene is TRBV5-1, the J gene TRBJ2-7; no clear D gene. Germline V gene sequence: CDR1 SGHRS, CDR2 YFSETQ. The CDR3 runs to 14 residues. CDR3 bases: TGCGTCAGCAGCTTGGTAGGGAACAGCTACGAGCAGTACCTC. Protein sequence: CVSSLVGNSYEQYL.

CDR3 sequence (DNA): TGCAGTGCTAACTCACTAGCGGGAGGTCCTTACACAGATACGCAGTATTTT. This codes for CSANSLAGGPYTDTQYF. The chain is built from TRBV20-1 and TRBJ2-3; 12 bases agree with TRBD2. The junction had 10 bases not matched to a gene; V was cut back by 4 bases and J by 2 bases. The germline V gene encodes CDR1 DFQATT and CDR2 SNEGSKA (reference sequence). The CDR3 consists of 17 residues.